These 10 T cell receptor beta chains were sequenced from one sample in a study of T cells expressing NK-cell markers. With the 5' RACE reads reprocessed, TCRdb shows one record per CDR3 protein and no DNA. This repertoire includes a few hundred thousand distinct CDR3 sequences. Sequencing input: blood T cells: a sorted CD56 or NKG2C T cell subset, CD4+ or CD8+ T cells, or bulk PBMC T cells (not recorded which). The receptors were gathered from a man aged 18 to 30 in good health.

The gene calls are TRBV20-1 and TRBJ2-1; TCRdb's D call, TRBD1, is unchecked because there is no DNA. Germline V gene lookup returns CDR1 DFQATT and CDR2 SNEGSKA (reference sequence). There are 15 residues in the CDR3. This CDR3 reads CSAPVNGRAYNEQFF.

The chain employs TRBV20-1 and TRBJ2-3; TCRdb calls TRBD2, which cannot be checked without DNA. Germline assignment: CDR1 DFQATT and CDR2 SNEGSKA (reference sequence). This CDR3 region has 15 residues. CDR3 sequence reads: CSARVRGLGGDTQYF.

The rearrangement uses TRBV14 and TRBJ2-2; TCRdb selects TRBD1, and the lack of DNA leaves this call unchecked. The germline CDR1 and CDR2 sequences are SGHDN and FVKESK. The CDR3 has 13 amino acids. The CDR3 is CASGQKNTGELFF.

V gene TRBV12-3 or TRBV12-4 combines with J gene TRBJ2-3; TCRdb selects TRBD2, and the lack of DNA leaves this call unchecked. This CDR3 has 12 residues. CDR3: CASCERWDTQYF.

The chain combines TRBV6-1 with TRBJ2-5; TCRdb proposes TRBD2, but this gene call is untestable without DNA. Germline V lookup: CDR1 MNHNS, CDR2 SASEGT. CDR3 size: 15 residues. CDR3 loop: CATRRGILGMQTQYF.

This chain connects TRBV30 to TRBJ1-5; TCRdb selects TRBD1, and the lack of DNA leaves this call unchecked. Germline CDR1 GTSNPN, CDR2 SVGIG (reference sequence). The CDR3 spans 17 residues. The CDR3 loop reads CAWRGPPPYSGNQPQHF.

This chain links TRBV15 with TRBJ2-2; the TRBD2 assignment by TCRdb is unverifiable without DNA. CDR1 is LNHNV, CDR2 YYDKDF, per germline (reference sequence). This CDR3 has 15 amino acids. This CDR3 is CATSVAGGLQGELFF.

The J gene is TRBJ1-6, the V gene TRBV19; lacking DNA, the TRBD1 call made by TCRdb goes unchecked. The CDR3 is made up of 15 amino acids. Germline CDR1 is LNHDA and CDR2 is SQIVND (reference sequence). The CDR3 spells CASNGQGLGYSPLHF.

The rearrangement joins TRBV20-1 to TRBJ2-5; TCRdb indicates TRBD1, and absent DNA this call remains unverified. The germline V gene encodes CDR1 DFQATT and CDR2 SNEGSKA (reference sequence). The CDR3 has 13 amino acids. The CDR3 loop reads CSADRGVLETQYF.

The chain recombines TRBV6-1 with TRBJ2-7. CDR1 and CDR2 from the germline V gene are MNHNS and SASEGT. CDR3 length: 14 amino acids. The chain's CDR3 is CASSDRRPYYEQYF.